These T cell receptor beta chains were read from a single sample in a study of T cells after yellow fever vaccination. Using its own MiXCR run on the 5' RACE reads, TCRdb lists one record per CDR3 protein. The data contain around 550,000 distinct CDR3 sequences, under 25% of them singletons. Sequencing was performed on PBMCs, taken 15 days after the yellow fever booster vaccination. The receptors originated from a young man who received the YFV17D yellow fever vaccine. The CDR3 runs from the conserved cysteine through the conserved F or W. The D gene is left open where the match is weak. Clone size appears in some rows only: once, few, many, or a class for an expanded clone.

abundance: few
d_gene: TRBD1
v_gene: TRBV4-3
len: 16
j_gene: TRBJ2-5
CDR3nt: TGCGCCAGCAGCCAAGATGGGACAGTCCAGGGACAGACCCAGTACTTC
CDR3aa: CASSQDGTVQGQTQYF

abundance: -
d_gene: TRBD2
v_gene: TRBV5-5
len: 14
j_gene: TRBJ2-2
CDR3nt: TGTGCCAGCAGCCTGACTAGCAACACCGGGGAGCTGTTTTTT
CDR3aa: CASSLTSNTGELFF

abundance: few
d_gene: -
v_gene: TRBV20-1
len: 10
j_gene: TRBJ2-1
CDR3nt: TGCAGTGCTAGGGACAGCTTGCAGTTCTTC
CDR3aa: CSARDSLQFF

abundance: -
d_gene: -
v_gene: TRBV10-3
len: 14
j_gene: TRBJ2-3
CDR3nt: TGTGCCATCAGTGAGTCGACAGCCTGGGATACGCAGTATTTT
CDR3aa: CAISESTAWDTQYF

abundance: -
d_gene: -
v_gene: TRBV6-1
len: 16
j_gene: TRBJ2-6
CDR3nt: TGTGCCAGCAGCAACCGGGGTAGCTCTGGGGCCAACGTCCTGACTTTC
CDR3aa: CASSNRGSSGANVLTF

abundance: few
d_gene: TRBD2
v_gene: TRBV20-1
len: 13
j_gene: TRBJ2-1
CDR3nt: TGCAGTCCTAGCGGTCCCGCCTACAATGAGCAGTTCTTC
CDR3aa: CSPSGPAYNEQFF

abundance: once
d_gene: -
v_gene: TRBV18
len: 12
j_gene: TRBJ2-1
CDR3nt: TGTGCCAGCTCACTCCGCCGGGACTCCGTCTTCTTC
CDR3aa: CASSLRRDSVFF

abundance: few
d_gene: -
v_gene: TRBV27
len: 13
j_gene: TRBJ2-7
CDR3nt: TGTGCCAGCAATCTAAGGGGGTCCCACGAGCAGTACTTC
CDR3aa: CASNLRGSHEQYF

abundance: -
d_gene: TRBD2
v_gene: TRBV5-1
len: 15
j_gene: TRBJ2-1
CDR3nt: TGCGCCAGTTACCAACTAGCGGGAGACTACAATGAGCAGTTCTTC
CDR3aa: CASYQLAGDYNEQFF

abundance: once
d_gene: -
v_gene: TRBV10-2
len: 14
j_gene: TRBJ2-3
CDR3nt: TGCGCCAGCAGTGGGCCCCCTTCTTCAGATACGCAGTATTTT
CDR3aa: CASSGPPSSDTQYF

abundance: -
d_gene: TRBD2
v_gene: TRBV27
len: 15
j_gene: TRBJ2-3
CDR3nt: TGTGCCAGCAGGCCCGGGACTACCGAGGGAGATACGCAGTATTTT
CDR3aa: CASRPGTTEGDTQYF

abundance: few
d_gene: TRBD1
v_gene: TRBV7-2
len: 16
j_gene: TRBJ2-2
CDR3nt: TGTGCCAGCAGCCCAAACCGGGACAGGATCACCGGGGAGCTGTTTTTT
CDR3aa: CASSPNRDRITGELFF

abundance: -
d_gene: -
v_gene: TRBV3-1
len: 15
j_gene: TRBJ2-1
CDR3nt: TGTGCCAGCAGCCAAATGGCAGGAGGAGGGGATGAGCAGTTCTTC
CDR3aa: CASSQMAGGGDEQFF

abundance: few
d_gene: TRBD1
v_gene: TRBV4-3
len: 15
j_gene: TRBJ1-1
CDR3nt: TGCGCCAGCAGCCAGCTCCGACAGGGGGAGACTGAAGCTTTCTTT
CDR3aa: CASSQLRQGETEAFF

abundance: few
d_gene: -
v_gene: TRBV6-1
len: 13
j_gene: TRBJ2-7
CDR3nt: TGTGCCAGCAGTGGGCACTACTCCTACGAGCAGTACTTC
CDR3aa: CASSGHYSYEQYF

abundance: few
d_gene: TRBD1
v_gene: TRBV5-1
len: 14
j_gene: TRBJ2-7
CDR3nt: TGCGCCAGCAGCTCGGGGACAGGAATGGATGAGCAGTACTTC
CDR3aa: CASSSGTGMDEQYF

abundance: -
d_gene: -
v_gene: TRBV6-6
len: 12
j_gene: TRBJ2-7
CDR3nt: TGTGCCAGCAGTTACGATAGGAGCGAGCAGTACTTC
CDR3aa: CASSYDRSEQYF

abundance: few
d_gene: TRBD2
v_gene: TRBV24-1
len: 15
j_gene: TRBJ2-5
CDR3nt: TGTGCCACCAGTGATTTGCTAGCGGCCCAAGAGACCCAGTACTTC
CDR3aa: CATSDLLAAQETQYF

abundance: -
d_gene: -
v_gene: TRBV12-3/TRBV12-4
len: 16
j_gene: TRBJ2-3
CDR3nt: TGTGCCAGCAGTTTAGGGTCAGGACTCAACACAGATACGCAGTATTTT
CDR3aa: CASSLGSGLNTDTQYF

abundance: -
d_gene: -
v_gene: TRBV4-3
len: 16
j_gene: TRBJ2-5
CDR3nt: TGCGCCAGCAGCCAAGACCCGATTTCTAGCGTAAAGACCCAGTACTTC
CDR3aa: CASSQDPISSVKTQYF

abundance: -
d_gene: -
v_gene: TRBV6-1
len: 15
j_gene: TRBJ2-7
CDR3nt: TGTGCCAGCTCCTCCCCAGGGGAGAGCTCCTACGAGCAGTACTTC
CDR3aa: CASSSPGESSYEQYF

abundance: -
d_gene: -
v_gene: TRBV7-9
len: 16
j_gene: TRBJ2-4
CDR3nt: TGTGCCAGCAGCCCGAGGGTGGCGGACAGCCAAAACATTCAGTACTTC
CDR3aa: CASSPRVADSQNIQYF

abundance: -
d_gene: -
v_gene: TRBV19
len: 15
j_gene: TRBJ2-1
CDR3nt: TGTGCCAGTAGTAATCTGTCCCGTCGTAGGGGAGAGCAGTTCTTC
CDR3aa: CASSNLSRRRGEQFF

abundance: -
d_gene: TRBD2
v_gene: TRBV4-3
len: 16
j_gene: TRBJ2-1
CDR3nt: TGCGCCAGCAGCATTTTTACTAGCGGGAGTTACAATGAGCAGTTCTTC
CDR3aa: CASSIFTSGSYNEQFF

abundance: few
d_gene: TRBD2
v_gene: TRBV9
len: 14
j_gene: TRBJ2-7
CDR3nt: TGTGCCAGCAGCGTAGTAGCGGGAGGAGACGAGCAGTACTTC
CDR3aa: CASSVVAGGDEQYF

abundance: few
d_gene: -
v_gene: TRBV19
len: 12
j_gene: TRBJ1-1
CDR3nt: TGTGCCAGTAGTCCTCTGACACCCGAAGCTTTCTTT
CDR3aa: CASSPLTPEAFF

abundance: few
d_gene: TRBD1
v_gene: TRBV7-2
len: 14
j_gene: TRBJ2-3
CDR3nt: TGTGCCAGCAGCCAAGGACAGGGGGAGAGTACGCAGTATTTT
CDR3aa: CASSQGQGESTQYF

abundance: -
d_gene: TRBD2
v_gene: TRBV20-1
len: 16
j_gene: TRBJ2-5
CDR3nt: TGCAGTGCTATCGGGACTAGCGGGAGGGCCCGGGAGACCCAGTACTTC
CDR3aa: CSAIGTSGRARETQYF

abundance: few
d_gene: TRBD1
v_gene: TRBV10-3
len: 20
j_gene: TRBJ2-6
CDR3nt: TGTGCCGTCTCCCAACCGGGGACAGTGGGTTTCAGCTCTGGGGCCAACGTCCTGACTTTC
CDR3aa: CAVSQPGTVGFSSGANVLTF

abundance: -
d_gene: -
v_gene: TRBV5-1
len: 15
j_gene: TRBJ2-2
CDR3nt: TGCGCCAGCAGCTCCCTTAGCGGAAACACCGGGGAGCTGTTTTTT
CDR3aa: CASSSLSGNTGELFF

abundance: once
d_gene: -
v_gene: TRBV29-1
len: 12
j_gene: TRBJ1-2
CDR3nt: TGCAGCGTCGGGGACGTCTCCTATGGCTACACCTTC
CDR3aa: CSVGDVSYGYTF

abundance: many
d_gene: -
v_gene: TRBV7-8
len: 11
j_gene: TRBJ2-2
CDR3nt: TGTGCCAGCAGGGGGCCCGGGGAGCTGTTTTTT
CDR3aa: CASRGPGELFF

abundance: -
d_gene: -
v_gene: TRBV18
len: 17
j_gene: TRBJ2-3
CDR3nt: TGTGCCAGCTCCGACCTATTGGGGCGGGCTTCCACAGATACGCAGTATTTT
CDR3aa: CASSDLLGRASTDTQYF

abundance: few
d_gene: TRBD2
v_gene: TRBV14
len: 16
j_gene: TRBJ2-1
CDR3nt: TGTGCCAGCAGCCCTCTAGCGGGAGCGTTTACGGATGAGCAGTTCTTC
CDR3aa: CASSPLAGAFTDEQFF

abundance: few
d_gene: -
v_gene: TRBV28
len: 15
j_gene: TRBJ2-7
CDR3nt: TGTGCCAGCAGTACTGGGGTCAGGACACGCTACGAGCAGTACTTC
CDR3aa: CASSTGVRTRYEQYF

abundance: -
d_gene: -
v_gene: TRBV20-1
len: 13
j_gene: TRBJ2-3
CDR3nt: TGCAGTGCTAGAGAAATAAAACGAGATACGCAGTATTTT
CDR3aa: CSAREIKRDTQYF

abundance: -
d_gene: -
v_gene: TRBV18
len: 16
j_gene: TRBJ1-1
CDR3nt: TGTGCCAGCTCACCACGCTTCCGACAGACGAACACTGAAGCTTTCTTT
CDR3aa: CASSPRFRQTNTEAFF

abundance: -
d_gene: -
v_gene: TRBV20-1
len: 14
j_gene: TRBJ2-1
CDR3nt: TGCAGTGCTAGAAGGTGGGACTCCTACAATGAGCAGTTCTTC
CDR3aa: CSARRWDSYNEQFF

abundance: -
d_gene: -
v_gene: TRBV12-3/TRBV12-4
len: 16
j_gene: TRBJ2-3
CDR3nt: TGTGCCAGCAGCCGACCCACAGGGGAGGCCCGCCATACGCAGTATTTT
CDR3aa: CASSRPTGEARHTQYF

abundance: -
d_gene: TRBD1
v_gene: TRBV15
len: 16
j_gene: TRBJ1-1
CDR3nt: TGTGCCACCAGCAGAATGGACAGGGGTGGGGACACTGAAGCTTTCTTT
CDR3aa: CATSRMDRGGDTEAFF